This TCR beta chain is drawn from a study of early T cells in non-severe SARS-CoV-2 infection. With V trimmed by 1 base and J by 7 bases, 9 bases remained unmatched. The CDR3 runs 15 residues. CDR1 and CDR2 (germline): SGHRS, YFSETQ. TCRdb processed the 5' RACE reads anew with MiXCR; each CDR3 protein has one entry. The profile shows about 82,000 distinct CDR3 sequences, roughly an eighth of them singletons. The TCR originated in an adult who was a healthcare worker with PCR-confirmed SARS-CoV-2 infection or an uninfected control (not recorded which). Input material: whole blood. The rearrangement uses TRBV5-1 and TRBJ1-1, with 8 bases fitting TRBD1. The CDR3 DNA reads as TGCGCCAGCAGCTTGAGGTTCAGGGGGCGAGGTGAAGCTTTCTTT. This gives the protein CASSLRFRGRGEAFF.